A single sample is the source of the 6 T cell receptor beta chains below, sequenced in a study of blood T cell repertoires in COVID-19. Clones were sequenced by immunoSEQ multiplex PCR, and TCRdb holds only the in-frame ones, with some missing. The sample shows tens of thousands of clones, roughly nine tenths of them seen only once. Sample: peripheral blood. Every receptor here comes from a man in his fifties with COVID-19, enrolled during active disease.

The chain employs TRBV21-1 and TRBJ1-1. TRBV21-1 is given as a pseudogene. This CDR3 has 14 residues. The CDR3 reads CASSKGGGGTEAFF. The CDR3 DNA sequence: TGTGCCAGCAGCAAAGGGGGCGGGGGCACTGAAGCTTTCTTT.

The chain has TRBV28 and TRBJ1-2; maybe TRBD1 (5 bases). Germline loops: CDR1 MDHEN, CDR2 SYDVKM. The CDR3 loop spans 13 amino acids. V lost 5 bases to trimming and J lost 7 bases, with 14 bases between them. CDR3 loop: CASSVGQGGGYTF. CDR3 sequence (DNA): TGTGCCAGCAGTGTTGGGCAGGGTGGTGGCTACACCTTC.

V is TRBV19 and J is TRBJ2-7; 10 nucleotides align to TRBD2. Germline V lookup: CDR1 LNHDA, CDR2 SQIVND (reference sequence). This CDR3 is built from 14 residues. The junction had 3 bases not matched to a gene; V was cut back by 7 bases and J by 0 bases. The CDR3 loop is CASKRGGSSYEQYF. Here the CDR3 DNA reads TGTGCCAGTAAGCGGGGGGGTAGCTCCTACGAGCAGTACTTC. The full variable domain, with the rest looked up from reference TRBV19 and TRBJ2-7, is DGGITQSPKYLFRKEGQNVTLSCEQNLNHDAMYWYRQDPGQGLRLIYYSQIVNDFQKGDIAEGYSVSREKKESFPLTVTSAQKNPTAFYLCASKRGGSSYEQYFGPGTRLTVT.

The rearrangement uses TRBV7-2 and TRBJ2-3; possibly TRBD2 for D (7 bases). CDR3 length: 16 residues. The V end was cut by 5 bases, the J end by 4 bases, with 19 bases between. Germline V gene data show CDR1 as SGHTA and CDR2 as FQGNSA. For the CDR3, the DNA is TGTGCCAGCAGCGCCCGGGGGGCGGGTATGGCAGATACGCAGTATTTT. Translating it yields CASSARGAGMADTQYF.

The V and J genes are TRBV6-2 or TRBV6-3 and TRBJ1-6, with D unclear. Per germline, CDR1 MNHEY and CDR2 SVGEGT. The CDR3 spans 16 residues. Trimming removed 2 bases at V and 7 bases at J, with 15 bases between. DNA of the CDR3: TGTGCCAGCAGTTACGCTGACGGAGATGGCAATTCACCCCTCCACTTT. It yields the protein CASSYADGDGNSPLHF.

The chain links TRBV18 to TRBJ1-6; D is ambiguous. This CDR3 contains 16 residues. Per germline, CDR1 KGHSH and CDR2 LQKENI. V was cut by 5 bases and J by 7 bases, with 18 bases left in between. The CDR3 region is CASSASVREVNSPLHF. The CDR3 bases are TGTGCCAGCTCAGCCTCGGTGAGGGAGGTGAATTCACCCCTCCACTTT.